This T cell receptor beta chain was documented in a study of T cell responses to AZD1222 COVID-19 vaccine. Study details: Second-dose recipients at about 4 or about 12 weeks were treated as one pooled group. Study results and caveats: Spike-specific TCR repertoires showed rising breadth and depth after two AZD1222 doses. The span of vaccine-associated CD4 TCRs extended across spike, with dominance at 160-218 and 743-854.

The CDR3 is 13 amino acids. This table comes from immunoSEQ multiplex PCR, and its TCRdb copy is limited to in-frame clones, with some not included. The table records 120,000 or so clones, approximately 88% of them present only once. On this clone: What it binds is not known. One end of the junction varies from germline; a read error may be responsible.

This receptor was obtained from an adult in good health. The rearrangement joins TRBV12-3 or TRBV12-4 to TRBJ1-6; the D is unclear. The material was peripheral blood, obtained on day 0 of AZD1222 vaccination. Here the CDR3 DNA reads TGTGCCGGCAGCCGAGAGACTGGGTCACCCCTCCACTTT. It translates to CAGSRETGSPLHF.